These 10 T cell receptor beta chains came from one sample sequenced in a study of lymphopenia after photon versus proton radiotherapy. The repertoire was sequenced with immunoSEQ multiplex PCR; TCRdb's copy has only in-frame clones and lacks some. Of fewer than 70,000 clones in the sample, around 87% are singletons; the top ten hold roughly a tenth. The specimen comprised peripheral blood, sampled from a patient treated with proton-based radiotherapy. The receptors derive from a man of 80 years or more with esophageal cancer.

V and J are TRBV2 and TRBJ2-1; TRBD1 is a possible D gene (7 bases). Germline CDR1 SNHLY, CDR2 FYNNEI. The CDR3 loop spans 15 amino acids. V was cut by 6 bases and J by 1 base, with 13 bases left in between. The CDR3 is CASREEGASYNEQFF. CDR3 DNA sequence: TGTGCCAGCAGAGAGGAGGGGGCGTCCTACAATGAGCAGTTCTTC.

V is TRBV11-3 and J is TRBJ2-2, with TRBD1 identical over 7 bases. The CDR3 contains 16 residues. V lost 8 bases and J lost 0; bases outside the gene matches: 9. Germline loops: CDR1 SGHNT, CDR2 YENEEA. DNA for the CDR3: TGTGCCAGCGGTCCCTGGGACAGCGCGAACACCGGGGAGCTGTTTTTT. Amino acids: CASGPWDSANTGELFF.

The chain recombines TRBV2 with TRBJ1-6; 8 nucleotides agree with TRBD1. The CDR3 sequence is 16 residues long. V was pared by 6 bases and J by 5 bases, with 9 bases of the junction left unmatched. CDR1 is SNHLY and CDR2 is FYNNEI in the germline V gene. The CDR3 loop is CASRDGTGRNNSPLHF. As DNA, the CDR3 is TGTGCCAGCAGGGACGGGACAGGCCGAAATAATTCACCCCTCCACTTT.

The chain combines TRBV7-7 with TRBJ2-5; 8 bases line up with TRBD1. The J call may be in error: the DNA end matches TRBJ2-7 better. The germline V gene has CDR1 SSHAT and CDR2 FNYEAQ (reference sequence). The CDR3 length is 15 residues. This chain's CDR3 is CASSSPDRGCYEQYF. For the CDR3, the DNA is TGTGCCAGCAGCTCCCCCGACAGGGGCTGCTACGAGCAGTACTTC.

The chain is built from TRBV5-1 and TRBJ1-1, with D hard to call. This CDR3 is 14 amino acids long. Per germline, CDR1 SGHRS and CDR2 YFSETQ. The V gene lost 0 bases and the J gene lost 11 bases, with 17 bases spanning the gap. CDR3 region: CASSLGQEASGAFF. The CDR3 DNA is TGCGCCAGCAGCTTGGGGCAGGAGGCTAGTGGTGCTTTCTTT.

J is TRBJ1-1 and V is TRBV30; TRBD1 is a possible D gene (5 bases). CDR1 is GTSNPN and CDR2 is SVGIG in the germline V gene (reference sequence). This CDR3 has 13 residues. V gave up 3 bases and J gave up 6 bases, with 14 bases separating them. CDR3 bases: TGTGCCTGGAGAGAAGGGGTTGGCGCTGAAGCTTTCTTT. As protein: CAWREGVGAEAFF. Together with reference TRBV30 and TRBJ1-1, the CDR3 gives the full variable domain: SQTIHQWPATLVQPVGSPLSLECTVEGTSNPNLYWYRQAAGRGLQLLFYSVGIGQISSEVPQNLSASRPQDRQFILSSKKLLLSDSGFYLCAWREGVGAEAFFGQGTRLTVV.

The chain joins TRBV7-6 to TRBJ1-3; the D gene is possibly TRBD1 (6 bases). In germline, CDR1 is SGHVS, CDR2 FNYEAQ. The ends were cut back, 1 base at V and 4 bases at J, with 8 bases in the middle. The CDR3 is made up of 14 amino acids. CDR3 coding DNA: TGTGCCAGCAGCTTAGGGGGGGCAGGAAACACCATATATTTT. It encodes CASSLGGAGNTIYF.

This clone has only a few counts. V gene TRBV5-1 combines with J gene TRBJ1-1; no definite D call. Germline V gives CDR1 SGHRS, CDR2 YFSETQ. CDR3 size: 15 residues. Trimming took off 1 base at V and 0 bases at J, with 10 bases between the two ends. CDR3 DNA: TGCGCCAGCAGCTTGCGGATAGGCATGAACACTGAAGCTTTCTTT. Translated: CASSLRIGMNTEAFF.

The chain couples TRBV19 to TRBJ2-7; 9 bases are shared with TRBD1. This CDR3 has 15 amino acids. The V segment lost 5 bases and the J segment 4 bases; nucleotides outside the gene matches: 9. Germline CDR1 is LNHDA and CDR2 is SQIVND (reference sequence). This chain's CDR3 is CASSSSGTGPYEQYF. In DNA, the CDR3 is TGTGCCAGTAGTTCATCCGGGACAGGGCCTTACGAGCAGTACTTC.

The genes are TRBV9 and TRBJ1-4; D is uncertain. Germline CDR1 SGDLS, CDR2 YYNGEE. This CDR3 contains 13 residues. Trimming cost V 0 bases and J 4 bases, with 4 bases left between them. The CDR3 nucleotides read TGTGCCAGCAGCGTAGGTCTTAATGAAAAACTGTTTTTT. This gives the protein CASSVGLNEKLFF.